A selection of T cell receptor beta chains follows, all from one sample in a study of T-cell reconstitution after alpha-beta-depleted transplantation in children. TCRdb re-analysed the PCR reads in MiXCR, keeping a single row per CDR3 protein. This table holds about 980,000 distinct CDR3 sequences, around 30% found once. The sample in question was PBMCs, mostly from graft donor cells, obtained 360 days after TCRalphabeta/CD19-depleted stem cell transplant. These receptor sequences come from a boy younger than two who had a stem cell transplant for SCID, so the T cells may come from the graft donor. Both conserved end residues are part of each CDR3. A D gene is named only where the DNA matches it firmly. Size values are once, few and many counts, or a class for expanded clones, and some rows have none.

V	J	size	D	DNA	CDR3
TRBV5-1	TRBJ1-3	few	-	TGCGCCAGCAGCCAAGGATCGGGCTCTGGAAACACCATATATTTT	CASSQGSGSGNTIYF
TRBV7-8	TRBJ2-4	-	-	TGTGCCAGCAGCTCAGTACAAGCCTTAGCCAAAAACATTCAGTACTTC	CASSSVQALAKNIQYF
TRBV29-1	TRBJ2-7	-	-	TGCAGCGTTGAAGAGGGCGGACGAACCTACGAGCAGTACTTC	CSVEEGGRTYEQYF
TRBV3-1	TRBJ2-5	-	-	TGTGCCAGCAGCGGAGGCAGTCTTGAGACCCAGTACTTC	CASSGGSLETQYF
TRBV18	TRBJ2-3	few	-	TGTGCCAGCTCACCACCTTACTCGAGAGATACGCAGTATTTT	CASSPPYSRDTQYF
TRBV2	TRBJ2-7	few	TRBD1	TGTGCCACCCGGACAGGGTATTCCTACGAGCAGTACTTC	CATRTGYSYEQYF
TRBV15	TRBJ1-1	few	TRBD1	TGTGCCACCAATAGGGACAGGGTGAACACTGAAGCTTTCTTT	CATNRDRVNTEAFF
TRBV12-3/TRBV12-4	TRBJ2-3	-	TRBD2	TGTGCCAGCAGCTCACGACTAGCGGGGCCGAACACAGATACGCAGTATTTT	CASSSRLAGPNTDTQYF
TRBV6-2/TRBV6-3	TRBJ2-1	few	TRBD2	TGTGCCAGCAGCCGGGACTCACGGACTAGCGAGCAGTTCTTC	CASSRDSRTSEQFF
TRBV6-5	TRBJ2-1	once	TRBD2	TGTGCCAGCAGTTACTCTGGGACTAGCGGCCAAAATGAGCAGTTCTTC	CASSYSGTSGQNEQFF
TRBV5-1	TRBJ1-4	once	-	TGCGCCAGCAGCTTGGAGAGCTTGAATGAAAAACTGTTTTTT	CASSLESLNEKLFF
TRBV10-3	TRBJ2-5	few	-	TGTGCCACCTCCGGAGGGGGGGACCCGAAGACCCAGTACTTC	CATSGGGDPKTQYF
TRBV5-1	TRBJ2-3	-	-	TGCGCCAGCAGCAGCTTGGGCCCCTTTCATAGCACAGATACGCAGTATTTT	CASSSLGPFHSTDTQYF
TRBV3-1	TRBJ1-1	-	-	TGTGCCAGCAGCCAAGATTTCGGCTTGATGGGGGCGCGAGCTTTCTTT	CASSQDFGLMGARAFF
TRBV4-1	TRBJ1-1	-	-	TGCGCCAGCAGCCAAGATGGGGGGTGGACTGAAGCTTTCTTT	CASSQDGGWTEAFF
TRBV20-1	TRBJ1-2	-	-	TGCAGTGCCCAGGGTGCCACACTCTATGGCTACACCTTC	CSAQGATLYGYTF
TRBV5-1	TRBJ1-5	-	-	TGCGCCAGCAGCTTGGATCCAAACATGGATCAGCCCCAGCATTTT	CASSLDPNMDQPQHF
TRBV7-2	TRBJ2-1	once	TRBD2	TGTGCCAGCAGCTTAGCGGTCCGTAGCGGGGGAACCAATGAGCAGTTCTTC	CASSLAVRSGGTNEQFF
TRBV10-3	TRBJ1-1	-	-	TGTGCCATCAGTGAGTGGAATGTCCGGGGAACTGAAGCTTTCTTT	CAISEWNVRGTEAFF
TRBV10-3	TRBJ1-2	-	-	TGTGCCATCAGTGAGCCGACAGTTTGGAAAGGCTACACCTTC	CAISEPTVWKGYTF
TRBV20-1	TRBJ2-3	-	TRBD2	TGCAGTGCCCGGAATAGCGGGGAAGATACGCAGTATTTT	CSARNSGEDTQYF
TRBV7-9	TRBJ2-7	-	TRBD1	TGTGCCAGCAGCTTAGCCCCCGCGACAGGGAGTAAGGAGCAGTACTTC	CASSLAPATGSKEQYF
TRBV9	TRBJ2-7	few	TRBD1	TGTGCCAGCAGCGTTGGACCTATGACAGGGAATACCTACGAGCAGTACTTC	CASSVGPMTGNTYEQYF
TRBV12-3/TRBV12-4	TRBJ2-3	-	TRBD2	TGTGCCAGCAGTTTAATCGCGGGGGGGCCTGTCGGCACAGATACGCAGTATTTT	CASSLIAGGPVGTDTQYF
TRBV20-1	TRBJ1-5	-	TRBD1	TGCAGTGCCACTTCGAGTGGCAGGGGGCGTCAGCCCCGGCATTTT	CSATSSGRGRQPRHF
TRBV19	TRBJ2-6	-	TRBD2	TGTGCCAGTAATCGACTGGGAGGGTCTTTCTCTGGGGCCAACGTCCTGACTTTC	CASNRLGGSFSGANVLTF
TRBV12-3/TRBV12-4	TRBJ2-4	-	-	TGTGCCAGCAGTTCACCCCTCAGGGTTGCCAAAAACATTCAGTACTTC	CASSSPLRVAKNIQYF
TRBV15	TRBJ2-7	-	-	TGTGCCACCAGCACCACGCCCAGGGAGCAGTACTTC	CATSTTPREQYF
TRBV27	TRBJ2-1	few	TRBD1	TGTGCCAGCAGCACGGGGGGACAGGGTAGGGATGAGCAGTTCTTC	CASSTGGQGRDEQFF
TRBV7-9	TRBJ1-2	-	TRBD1	TGTGCCAGCAGCTTAGCCTTTTCGGGACAGGGGTCTGGCTACACCTTC	CASSLAFSGQGSGYTF
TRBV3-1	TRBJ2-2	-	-	TGTGCCAGCAGCCAAAGCGCTTTCGGGGAGCTGTTTTTT	CASSQSAFGELFF
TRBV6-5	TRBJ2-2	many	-	TGTGCCAGCAGTTACACTAGCTACACCGGGGAGCTGTTTTTT	CASSYTSYTGELFF
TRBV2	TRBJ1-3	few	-	TGTGCCAGCAGTGAAGCGCTTGGCTCTGGAAACACCATATATTTT	CASSEALGSGNTIYF
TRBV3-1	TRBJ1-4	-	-	TGTGCCAGCAGCCAAGATCCAGGGACCATGGGTGAAAAACTGTTTTTT	CASSQDPGTMGEKLFF
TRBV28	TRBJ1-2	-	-	TGTGCCAGCAGTCAGGGTATCTGGGGCTACACCTTC	CASSQGIWGYTF
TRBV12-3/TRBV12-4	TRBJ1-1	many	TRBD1	TGTGCCAGCAGGACCGGGACAGGGGTCCGGTTGGGAACTGAAGCTTTCTTT	CASRTGTGVRLGTEAFF
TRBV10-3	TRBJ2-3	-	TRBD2	TGTGCCATCAGTGATAGCGGGGGGCGCCCGAGCACAGATACGCAGTATTTT	CAISDSGGRPSTDTQYF
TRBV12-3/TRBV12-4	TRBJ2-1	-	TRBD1	TGTGCCAGCAGTTGGGACAGGTCTAATGAGCAGTTCTTC	CASSWDRSNEQFF
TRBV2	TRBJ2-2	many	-	TGTGCCAGCAGCATCCCTTATGAGGGACTGAACACCGGGGAGCTGTTTTTT	CASSIPYEGLNTGELFF
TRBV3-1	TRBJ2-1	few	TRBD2	TGTGCCAGCAGCCTCGGGACTAGCGGGGGGGCGTTGTTCTTC	CASSLGTSGGALFF
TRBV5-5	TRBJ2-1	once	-	TGTGCCAGCAGCTCCCAGGGCAATAAATACAATGAGCAGTTCTTC	CASSSQGNKYNEQFF
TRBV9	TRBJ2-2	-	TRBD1	TGTGCCAGCAGCAGACAGGGCGGGGGGGAGCTGTTTTTT	CASSRQGGGELFF
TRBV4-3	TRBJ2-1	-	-	TGCGCCAGCAGCCCCCTGAGAGGTCCTCCCTACAATGAGCAGTTCTTC	CASSPLRGPPYNEQFF